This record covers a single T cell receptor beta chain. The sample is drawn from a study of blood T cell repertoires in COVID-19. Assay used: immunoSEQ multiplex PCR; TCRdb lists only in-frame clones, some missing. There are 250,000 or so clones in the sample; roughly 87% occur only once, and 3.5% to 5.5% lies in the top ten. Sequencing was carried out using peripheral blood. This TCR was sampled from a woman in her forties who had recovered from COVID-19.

The CDR3 bases are TGTGCCAGCAGCGCCCCCAGGGGAGGGTCTGGGGCCAACGTCCTGACTTTC. Protein: CASSAPRGGSGANVLTF. This chain uses TRBV9 with TRBJ2-6; a weak D match, TRBD2 (7 bases). CDR1 SGDLS and CDR2 YYNGEE come from the germline V gene. This CDR3 is 17 amino acids long. Trimming pared 3 bases from V and 1 base from J, leaving 14 bases between.